This T cell receptor beta chain was identified during a study of cytomegalovirus exposure and HLA in healthy donors. Study-wide results and caveats: As a later analysis revealed, most CMV-associated TCR beta chains appeared HLA-restricted.

On this clone: Its antigen is not known.

The germline CDR1 and CDR2 sequences are KGHSH and LQKENI. Trimming removed 1 base from V and 10 bases from J; junction bases left unmatched: 10. The length of the CDR3 is 15 residues. It was with 60 Vbeta and 13 Jbeta primers that the PCR ran. Sequencing was performed with immunoSEQ multiplex PCR; in TCRdb, only in-frame clones are kept and a portion is missing. The sample consists of roughly 140,000 clones, around four fifths of them appearing once. V is TRBV18 and J is TRBJ2-7; 10 bases are a match to TRBD2. Sequencing was done on a sample of PBMCs. The clonotype comes from a boy under 10 years old in good health and CMV-seronegative. The CDR3 region is CASSPRASGSRDQYF. CDR3 DNA: TGTGCCAGCTCACCACGGGCTAGCGGGAGCCGTGATCAGTACTTC.